This TCR beta chain was identified in a study of blood T cell repertoires in COVID-19. In the original workflow: It was from reference gene primer amplification that nucleated cell counts were estimated. Sequencing was performed with immunoSEQ multiplex PCR; in TCRdb, only in-frame clones are kept and a portion is missing. V and J calls and clone size are copied from that table; D and trimming were computed from the DNA. Here the sample spans about 210,000 clones, more than 70% being singletons. Germline V gene sequence: CDR1 SGHRS, CDR2 YFSETQ. CDR3 length equals 16 residues. V lost 3 bases and J 0 bases, leaving 13 bases between the germline ends.

The sequence was obtained from a middle-aged man with acute COVID-19. The source material was PBMCs or T cells enriched from blood (not recorded which). The V call is TRBV5-1, the J call TRBJ1-3; TRBD1 might be the D (6 bases). For the CDR3, the DNA is TGCGCCAGCAGCTGGGGGCTAAGGGTCTCTGGAAACACCATATATTTT. It specifies CASSWGLRVSGNTIYF.